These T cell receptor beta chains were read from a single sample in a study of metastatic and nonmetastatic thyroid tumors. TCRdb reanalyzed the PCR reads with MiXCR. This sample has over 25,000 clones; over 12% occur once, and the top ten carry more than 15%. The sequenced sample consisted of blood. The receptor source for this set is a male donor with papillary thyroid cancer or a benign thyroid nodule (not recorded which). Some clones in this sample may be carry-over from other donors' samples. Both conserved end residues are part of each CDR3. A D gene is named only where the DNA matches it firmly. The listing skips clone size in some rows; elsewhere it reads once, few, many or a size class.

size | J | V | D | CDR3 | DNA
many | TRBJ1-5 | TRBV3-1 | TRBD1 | CASSQDPGGNQPQHF | TGTGCCAGCAGCCAAGACCCAGGGGGGAATCAGCCCCAGCATTTT
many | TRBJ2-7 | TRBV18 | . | CASSKTDYEQYF | TGTGCCAGCTCAAAAACAGATTACGAGCAGTACTTC
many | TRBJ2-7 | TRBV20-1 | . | CSADRDSSYEQYF | TGCAGTGCAGACCGGGACTCCTCCTACGAGCAGTACTTC
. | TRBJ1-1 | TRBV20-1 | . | CSARGPPGAFF | TGCAGTGCTAGAGGACCTCCTGGAGCTTTCTTT
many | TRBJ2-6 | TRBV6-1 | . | CASGSLQGNSGANVLTF | TGTGCCAGCGGGTCCCTACAAGGAAACTCTGGGGCCAACGTCCTGACTTTC
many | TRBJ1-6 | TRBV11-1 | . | CASSLGTRGNSPLHF | TGTGCCAGCAGCTTAGGGACTCGAGGAAATTCACCCCTCCACTTT
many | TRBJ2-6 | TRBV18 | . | CASSPSIGANVLTF | TGTGCCAGCTCACCCTCCATCGGGGCCAACGTCCTGACTTTC
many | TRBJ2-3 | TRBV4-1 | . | CASSQGIAPGTQYF | TGCGCCAGCAGCCAAGGCATAGCCCCGGGGACGCAGTATTTT
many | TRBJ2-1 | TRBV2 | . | CASSRMGGHEQFF | TGTGCCAGCAGCCGAATGGGGGGCCATGAGCAGTTCTTC
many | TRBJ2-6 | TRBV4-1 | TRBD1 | CASSPQGAGANVLTF | TGCGCCAGCAGCCCCCAGGGGGCTGGGGCCAACGTCCTGACTTTC
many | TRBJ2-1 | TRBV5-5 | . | CASSFGWDWSGHNEQFF | TGTGCCAGCAGCTTCGGGTGGGACTGGTCGGGTCACAATGAGCAGTTCTTC
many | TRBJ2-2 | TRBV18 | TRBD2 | CASSPWTSDVGELFF | TGTGCCAGCTCACCATGGACTAGCGATGTCGGGGAGCTGTTTTTT
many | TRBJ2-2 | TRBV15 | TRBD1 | CATSRQGDTGELFF | TGTGCCACCAGCAGACAGGGGGACACCGGGGAGCTGTTTTTT
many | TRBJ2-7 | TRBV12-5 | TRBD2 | CASAIASGIIYEQYF | TGTGCTAGTGCCATAGCTAGCGGGATTATCTACGAGCAGTACTTC
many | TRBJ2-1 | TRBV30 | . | CAWSWVGPVQFF | TGTGCCTGGAGTTGGGTCGGGCCAGTTCAATTCTTC
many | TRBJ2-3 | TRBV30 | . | CAWSTPGTDTQYF | TGTGCCTGGAGTACCCCCGGGACAGATACGCAGTATTTT
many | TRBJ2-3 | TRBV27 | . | CASSFTVTDTQYF | TGTGCCAGCAGTTTTACCGTCACAGATACGCAGTATTTT
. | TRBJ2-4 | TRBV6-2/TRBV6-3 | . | CASTTGWAFGDIRYF | TGTGCCAGCACAACAGGGTGGGCTTTTGGGGACATTCGGTACTTC
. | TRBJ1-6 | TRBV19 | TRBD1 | CASSTGQYNSPLHF | TGTGCCAGTAGTACGGGACAGTATAATTCACCCCTCCACTTT
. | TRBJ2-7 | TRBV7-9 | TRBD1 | CASSSLDRGNYEQYF | TGTGCCAGCAGCTCCCTAGACAGGGGAAACTACGAGCAGTACTTC
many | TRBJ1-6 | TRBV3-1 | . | CASSPFEDSYSPLHF | TGTGCCAGCAGCCCATTCGAGGACAGTTATTCACCCCTCCACTTT
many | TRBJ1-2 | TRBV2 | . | CASTFDSYGYTF | TGTGCCAGCACTTTCGACAGCTATGGCTACACCTTC
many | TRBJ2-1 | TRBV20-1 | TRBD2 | CSARANLAGGPSSYNEQFF | TGCAGTGCTAGAGCTAACCTAGCGGGGGGGCCGAGCTCCTACAATGAGCAGTTCTTC
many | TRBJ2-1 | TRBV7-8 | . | CASSPQAGGEQFF | TGTGCCAGCAGCCCCCAAGCCGGCGGTGAGCAGTTCTTC
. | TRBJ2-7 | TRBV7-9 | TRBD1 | CASSLGGGQEYEQYF | TGTGCCAGCAGCTTAGGTGGTGGACAGGAATACGAGCAGTACTTC
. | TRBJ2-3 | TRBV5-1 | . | CASKEGGQGTVTQYF | TGCGCCAGCAAAGAGGGGGGCCAAGGCACAGTTACGCAGTATTTT
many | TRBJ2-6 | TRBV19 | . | CASAIVGYGANVLTF | TGTGCCAGTGCCATTGTGGGATATGGGGCCAACGTCCTGACTTTC
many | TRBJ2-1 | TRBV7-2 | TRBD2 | CASSLAGLAGVSVFF | TGTGCCAGCAGCTTAGCGGGGCTAGCGGGGGTCTCCGTATTCTTC
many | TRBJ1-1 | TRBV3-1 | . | CASSKTHRGTEAFF | TGTGCCAGCAGTAAGACCCATCGGGGCACTGAAGCTTTCTTT
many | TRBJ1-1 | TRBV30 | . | CAWSGLGYTEAFF | TGTGCCTGGAGTGGTCTCGGTTACACTGAAGCTTTCTTT
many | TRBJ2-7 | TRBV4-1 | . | CASSQDVQNPYEQYF | TGCGCCAGCAGCCAAGATGTCCAGAACCCCTACGAGCAGTACTTC
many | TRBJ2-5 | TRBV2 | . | CASSEGDPETQYF | TGTGCCAGCAGCGAGGGGGATCCAGAGACCCAGTACTTC